The 11 T cell receptor beta chains below all came from one sample that was sequenced in a study of shared T cell receptors in the human thymus. Sequencing used immunoSEQ multiplex PCR; TCRdb keeps in-frame clones, though not all of them. Of 450,000 to 650,000 clones in the sample, 75% to 85% were seen once. These data were likewise used in another study, on human thymus T cells.

Material: thymocytes. Receptors were obtained from a boy in the first two years of life with a congenital heart defect.

CDR3 protein: CASSSPHGGIVVGTEAFF. The DNA of the CDR3 is TGTGCCAGCAGTTCCCCTCACGGGGGAATAGTGGTGGGCACTGAAGCTTTCTTT. The V call is TRBV28, the J call TRBJ1-1; D is perhaps TRBD1 (5 bases). Germline-derived CDR1 and CDR2 are MDHEN and SYDVKM. CDR3 length: 18 residues. V was shortened by 4 bases and J by 4 bases, with 25 bases between the two germline ends.

This chain uses TRBV15 with TRBJ2-7; the D gene is possibly TRBD2 (7 bases). This CDR3 is 15 amino acids long. Deletions cut 3 bases from V and 7 bases from J, with 19 bases between. CDR1 and CDR2 (germline): LNHNV, YYDKDF (reference sequence). The CDR3 coding sequence is TGTGCCACCAGCAGGGGCTTGGGGGGGCAGGGGGAGCAGTACTTC. It encodes CATSRGLGGQGEQYF.

This sequence joins TRBV4-3 and TRBJ2-7, with TRBD2 as a possible D gene (6 bases). Trimming stripped 4 bases from V and 3 bases from J, with 13 bases between. The CDR3 contains 14 residues. Per the germline V gene, CDR1 is LGHNA and CDR2 is YSLEER. The CDR3 DNA reads as TGCGCCAGCAGCCTGCTGGGAGCGGGCTACGAGCAGTACTTC. Translating gives CASSLLGAGYEQYF.

The chain uses TRBV28 and TRBJ2-7; 7 bases match TRBD1. CDR3 length equals 13 residues. The junction had 8 bases not matched to a gene; V was cut back by 5 bases and J by 7 bases. From germline, CDR1 is MDHEN and CDR2 SYDVKM. CDR3 DNA sequence: TGTGCCAGCAGTGAACAGGGGCCGGGGGAGCAGTACTTC. It specifies CASSEQGPGEQYF.

V usage is TRBV27 and J usage is TRBJ2-1, with 7 bases fitting TRBD1. The CDR3 totals 16 residues. The germline V gene encodes CDR1 MNHEY and CDR2 SMNVEV (reference sequence). The J segment lost 0 bases and the V segment lost 5 bases, leaving 7 bases of the junction unmatched. The chain's CDR3 is CASSVIQGSSYNEQFF. The CDR3, as DNA: TGTGCCAGCAGTGTAATACAGGGGAGCTCCTACAATGAGCAGTTCTTC.

V usage is TRBV5-4 and J usage is TRBJ2-7; 14 positions agree with TRBD2. Trimming at V came to 4 bases and at J to 3 bases, leaving 3 bases not matched to a gene. The CDR3 extends over 15 amino acids. Germline V gene lookup returns CDR1 SGHNT and CDR2 YYREEE (reference sequence). The CDR3 loop is CASSGTSGGGYEQYF. In nucleotides, the CDR3 is TGTGCCAGCAGCGGGACTAGCGGGGGAGGCTACGAGCAGTACTTC.

The chain combines TRBV11-2 with TRBJ2-1; TRBD1 might be the D (6 bases). The V end was cut by 2 bases, the J end by 11 bases, with 13 bases between. Germline lookup yields CDR1 SGHAT and CDR2 FQNNGV. The CDR3 totals 13 residues. The CDR3 DNA reads as TGTGCCAGCAGCTTACACCACAGGGTTAAGCAGTTCTTC. Protein product: CASSLHHRVKQFF. The whole variable domain, filled in from reference TRBV11-2 and TRBJ2-1, reads EAGVAQSPRYKIIEKRQSVAFWCNPISGHATLYWYQQILGQGPKLLIQFQNNGVVDDSQLPKDRFSAERLKGVDSTLKIQPAKLEDSAVYLCASSLHHRVKQFFGPGTRLTVL.

The CDR3 protein is CASSRDRGGTDTQYF. The CDR3 nucleotides read TGTGCCAGCAGCCGGGACAGGGGGGGAACAGATACGCAGTATTTT. The chain is built from TRBV6-1 and TRBJ2-3, with 11 nucleotides matching TRBD1. Trimming at V came to 6 bases and at J to 3 bases, leaving 5 bases not matched to a gene. Germline CDR1 and CDR2: MNHNS and SASEGT. The CDR3 runs 15 residues.

This chain joins TRBV28 and TRBJ2-2; 8 positions match TRBD1. The CDR3 extends over 17 amino acids. V was pared by 11 bases and J by 3 bases, with 17 bases of the junction left unmatched. CDR1 MDHEN and CDR2 SYDVKM come from the germline V gene. The CDR3 coding sequence is TGTGCCCTCATCCCAGAGAGGACAGGGACGTACACCGGGGAGCTGTTTTTT. Its protein is CALIPERTGTYTGELFF.

The chain links TRBV27 to TRBJ2-1, with 14 bases matching TRBD2. This CDR3 comprises 17 residues. V lost 10 bases to trimming and J lost 4 bases; unmatched junction nucleotides: 12. CDR1 and CDR2 from the germline V gene are MNHEY and SMNVEV (reference sequence). The CDR3 region has the DNA TGTGCCACCTCGGGACTAGCGGGAGTGTGGGGTTACAATGAGCAGTTCTTC. It is translated as CATSGLAGVWGYNEQFF.

This clone has just a few counts. The chain uses TRBV5-4 and TRBJ2-6, with D unresolved. Trimming removed 4 bases at V and 0 bases at J, with 11 bases between. Germline V gene lookup returns CDR1 SGHNT and CDR2 YYREEE (reference sequence). The CDR3 covers 16 residues. CDR3 sequence reads: CASSATTGSGANVLTF. The DNA for the CDR3 is TGTGCCAGCAGCGCAACGACTGGCTCTGGGGCCAACGTCCTGACTTTC.